These 14 T cell receptor beta chains share one sample of origin, sequenced in a study of blood T cell repertoires in COVID-19. This table comes from immunoSEQ multiplex PCR, and its TCRdb copy is limited to in-frame clones, with some not included. The data hold about 100,000 clones, with roughly 85% observed a single time. Source material: peripheral blood. These receptors all stem from a human donor in a cohort sampled during active COVID-19.

The gene calls are TRBV18 and TRBJ1-1, with TRBD1 matching 7 bases. Germline V gives CDR1 KGHSH, CDR2 LQKENI. The trim removed 1 base at V and 0 bases at J, leaving 5 bases unmatched. CDR3 length: 16 residues. CDR3 loop: CASSPQSDRMNTEAFF. In DNA, the CDR3 is TGTGCCAGCTCACCACAATCGGACAGGATGAACACTGAAGCTTTCTTT. The full variable domain, completed using reference TRBV18 and TRBJ1-1, is NAGVMQNPRHLVRRRGQEARLRCSPMKGHSHVYWYRQLPEEGLKFMVYLQKENIIDESGMPKERFSAEFPKEGPSILRIQQVVRGDSAAYFCASSPQSDRMNTEAFFGQGTRLTVV.

The rearrangement uses TRBV7-2 and TRBJ2-5, with 9 bases identical to TRBD2. Germline CDR1 is SGHTA and CDR2 is FQGNSA. J gave up 6 bases and V 0 bases, and 8 bases lay outside the gene matches. The CDR3 totals 16 residues. The chain's CDR3 is CASSLAALAGMKTQYF. In DNA, the CDR3 is TGTGCCAGCAGCTTAGCGGCCCTAGCGGGAATGAAGACCCAGTACTTC.

Written as DNA, the CDR3 is TGTGCCAGCAGCGTTGCAGGGCCATCCTACAATGAGCAGTTCTTC. Protein: CASSVAGPSYNEQFF. V and J are TRBV9 and TRBJ2-1; a weak D match, TRBD1 (5 bases). The CDR3 has 15 amino acids. The germline gives CDR1 SGDLS, CDR2 YYNGEE. The V end lost 2 bases, the J end lost 1 base, and 10 bases lay between the germline ends.

J is TRBJ2-1 and V is TRBV4-1; 7 bases align to TRBD2. V shed 0 bases, J shed 4 bases, and the junction held 6 bases outside the gene matches. Germline V gives CDR1 MGHRA, CDR2 YSYEKL. This CDR3 region has 16 residues. The CDR3 DNA is TGCGCCAGCAGCCAAGAAGTGTCTAGCGGTTACAATGAGCAGTTCTTC. Residues: CASSQEVSSGYNEQFF.

The rearrangement joins TRBV5-8 to TRBJ1-2; D possibly corresponds to TRBD1 (5 bases). Per germline, CDR1 SGHTS and CDR2 YDEGEE. This CDR3 comprises 12 residues. Trimming took off 2 bases at V and 4 bases at J, with 6 bases between the two ends. The CDR3 loop is CASSFDSYGYTF. The CDR3 DNA is TGTGCCAGCAGCTTCGACAGCTATGGCTACACCTTC.

The chain uses TRBV6-5 and TRBJ1-2; 7 positions agree with TRBD1. The CDR3 length is 15 residues. Germline V CDR1 and CDR2: MNHEY, SVGAGI. V gave up 8 bases and J gave up 0 bases; unmatched junction bases: 9. CDR3 nucleotide sequence: TGTGCCAGCGCCACGGGGGGGACAGCTAACTATGGCTACACCTTC. Its translation is CASATGGTANYGYTF.

The chain uses TRBV29-1 and TRBJ1-2; D is ambiguous. The CDR3 extends over 13 amino acids. Per the germline V gene, CDR1 is SQVTM and CDR2 is ANQGSEA. Trimming shortened V by 5 bases and J by 0 bases, and 10 bases separated the two germline ends. Here the CDR3 DNA reads TGCAGCGTTACAGATTATTCTAACTATGGCTACACCTTC. Translating it yields CSVTDYSNYGYTF.

This clone has more than one count but fewer than ten. This chain uses TRBV27 with TRBJ2-3; a possible D gene is TRBD2 (6 bases). CDR1 MNHEY and CDR2 SMNVEV come from the germline V gene (reference sequence). Trimming removed 2 bases from V and 2 bases from J, with 14 bases in between. The CDR3 runs 16 residues. CDR3 region: CASSLRAGWVTDTQYF. The CDR3 DNA reads TGTGCCAGCAGTTTACGGGCGGGGTGGGTCACAGATACGCAGTATTTT.

The J gene is TRBJ2-2, the V gene TRBV2; 10 nucleotides agree with TRBD2. The CDR3 is 17 residues long. Per the germline V gene, CDR1 is SNHLY and CDR2 is FYNNEI. The J segment lost 6 bases and the V segment lost 4 bases, leaving 11 bases of the junction unmatched. CDR3 protein: CASSGGASGRAPGELFF. The CDR3 coding sequence is TGTGCCAGCAGTGGCGGGGCTAGCGGGAGAGCCCCCGGGGAGCTGTTTTTT.

This chain uses TRBV5-4 with TRBJ2-2, with D possibly matching TRBD1 (5 bases). V was cut by 1 base and J by 6 bases, with 7 bases left in between. The CDR3 covers 13 residues. Germline V gives CDR1 SGHNT, CDR2 YYREEE (reference sequence). DNA for the CDR3: TGTGCCAGCAGCTTGTCAGGGTCCGGGGAGCTGTTTTTT. This codes for CASSLSGSGELFF.

Turning to this clone: The junction departs from germline at one end; a sequencing error may be responsible. The chain recombines TRBV5-5 with TRBJ1-4; the D gene is possibly TRBD1 (6 bases). The CDR3 consists of 17 residues. The germline gives CDR1 SGHKS, CDR2 YYEKEE (reference sequence). The CDR3 DNA reads as TGTGCCAGCAGCTTGGCTTTCCGCGACAGGAGTAATCAAAAACTGTTTTTT. As protein: CASSLAFRDRSNQKLFF.

The rearrangement uses TRBV19 and TRBJ2-3; TRBD2 might be the D (6 bases). The V gene's germline CDR1 is LNHDA and CDR2 SQIVND (reference sequence). With 1 base removed from V and 2 bases from J, the gap between germline ends came to 10 bases. CDR3 length: 15 amino acids. CDR3 nucleotide sequence: TGTGCCAGTAGTATAGGACTAGTTCCCACAGATACGCAGTATTTT. This encodes CASSIGLVPTDTQYF.

The chain combines TRBV18 with TRBJ1-1, with D perhaps TRBD1 (5 bases). Germline lookup yields CDR1 KGHSH and CDR2 LQKENI. Trimming took off 3 bases at V and 1 base at J, with 12 bases between the two ends. The CDR3 sequence is 15 residues long. This CDR3 reads CASSPTRGGNTEAFF. Here the CDR3 DNA reads TGTGCCAGCTCACCGACCCGGGGGGGGAACACTGAAGCTTTCTTT.

The chain employs TRBV10-1 and TRBJ2-1; 9 bases match TRBD2. CDR1 is WNHNN, CDR2 SYGVQD, per germline (reference sequence). V lost 0 bases and J lost 3; bases outside the gene matches: 3. The CDR3 is 16 residues long. The CDR3 here is CASSESVAGDYNEQFF. Here the CDR3 DNA reads TGCGCCAGCAGTGAGTCAGTAGCGGGGGACTACAATGAGCAGTTCTTC.